This entry features one T cell receptor beta chain sequence. From the 5' RACE reads, TCRdb called clonotypes with MiXCR, one entry per CDR3 protein. The sample has nearly 250,000 distinct CDR3 sequences, 30% to 35% seen once. The data were taken from a study of CD8 T cells in ankylosing spondylitis. CDR3 length equals 16 residues. Looked up from germline, CDR1 is DFQATT and CDR2 is SNEGSKA (reference sequence). Trimming pared 5 bases from V and 3 bases from J, leaving 23 bases between. The chain joins TRBV20-1 to TRBJ2-7; a weak D match, TRBD2 (6 bases). Sequencing was performed on blood, either unsorted or a sorted T cell fraction (not recorded which). This TCR came from a male donor with ankylosing spondylitis or in good health (not recorded which). DNA of the CDR3: TGCAGTGCTCGACCAACGATGATGGGACTCGGCTACGAGCAGTACTTC. Amino acids: CSARPTMMGLGYEQYF.